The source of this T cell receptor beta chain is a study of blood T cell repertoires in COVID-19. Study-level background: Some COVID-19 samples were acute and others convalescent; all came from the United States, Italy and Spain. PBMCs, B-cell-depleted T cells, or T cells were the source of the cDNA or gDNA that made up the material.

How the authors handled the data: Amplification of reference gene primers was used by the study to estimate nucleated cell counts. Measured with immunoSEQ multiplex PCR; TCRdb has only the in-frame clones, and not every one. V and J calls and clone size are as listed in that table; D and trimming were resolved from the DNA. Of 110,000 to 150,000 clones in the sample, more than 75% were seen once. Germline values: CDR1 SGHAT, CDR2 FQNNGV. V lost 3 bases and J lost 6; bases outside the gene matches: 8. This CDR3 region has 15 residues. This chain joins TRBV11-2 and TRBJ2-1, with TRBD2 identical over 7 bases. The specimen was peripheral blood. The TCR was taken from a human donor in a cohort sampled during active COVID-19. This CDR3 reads CASSLGGGAPNEQFF. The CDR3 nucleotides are TGTGCCAGCAGCTTGGGGGGGGGAGCCCCCAATGAGCAGTTCTTC.